This T cell receptor (beta chain) derives from a study of chronic HIV infection and antiretroviral therapy. MiXCR, applied by TCRdb to the 5' RACE reads, yields one record per CDR3 protein. The sample shows roughly 50,000 distinct CDR3 sequences, over 15% of them seen only once. This CDR3 contains 15 residues. The V gene end was trimmed by 4 bases and the J gene end by 2 bases; junction bases not matched to a gene: 0. CDR1 is SQVTM and CDR2 is ANQGSEA in the germline V gene. The receptor was derived from an adult who had HIV and had not received antiretroviral therapy, or was an uninfected healthy control (not recorded which). V usage is TRBV29-1 and J usage is TRBJ2-6; 12 bases agree with TRBD2. The sequenced sample was peripheral blood. This CDR3 is CSVGLAGAGANVLTF. CDR3 in DNA: TGCAGCGTTGGACTAGCGGGAGCTGGGGCCAACGTCCTGACTTTC.